These 16 T cell receptor beta chains originate from one sample sequenced in a study of blood T cell repertoires in COVID-19. Measured with immunoSEQ multiplex PCR; TCRdb has only the in-frame clones, and not every one. The sample gives tens of thousands of clones, about 85% of which show up once; around 31% is in the top ten. Sequencing was done on a sample of peripheral blood. The receptors come from a woman older than 75 with acute or convalescent COVID-19.

This clone was picked up one time. The chain couples TRBV5-1 to TRBJ2-1; 8 bases agree with TRBD1. CDR3 length: 15 residues. Germline V gene lookup returns CDR1 SGHRS and CDR2 YFSETQ. V lost 0 bases, J lost 5 bases, and 4 bases stayed unmatched. The CDR3 sequence: CASSLAAGGNNEQFF. CDR3 coding DNA: TGCGCCAGCAGCTTGGCTGCAGGGGGCAACAATGAGCAGTTCTTC.

This clone came up once. J is TRBJ2-5 and V is TRBV3-1 (or the pseudogene TRBV3-2), with 10 bases matching TRBD2. Germline V gene sequence: CDR1 LGHDT, CDR2 YNNKEL (reference sequence). V gave up 3 bases and J gave up 4 bases; unmatched junction bases: 8. The CDR3 loop spans 16 amino acids. The CDR3 region is CASSQGRLAGGETQYF. The CDR3 bases are TGTGCCAGCAGCCAGGGCAGACTAGCGGGCGGAGAGACCCAGTACTTC.

V usage is TRBV21-1 and J usage is TRBJ1-5; the tabulated D call, TRBD1, remains unverified against the DNA. TRBV21-1 is a listed pseudogene. There are 15 residues in the CDR3. In DNA, the CDR3 is TGTGCCAGCAGCGCGACCGGGACAGTCGATCAGCCCCAGCATTTT. The encoded protein is CASSATGTVDQPQHF.

This clone was counted between two and nine times. This rearrangement joins TRBV10-3 to TRBJ2-1; the D gene is possibly TRBD2 (6 bases). In germline, CDR1 is ENHRY, CDR2 SYGVKD. V was cut by 10 bases and J by 7 bases, with 11 bases left in between. The CDR3 is made up of 11 amino acids. The CDR3 nucleotides are TGTGCCACCCCGGGGGTGAATGAGCAGTTCTTC. Translating gives CATPGVNEQFF.

The rearrangement links TRBV7-8 to TRBJ2-3; 7 bases agree with TRBD2. V shed 3 bases and J 2 bases; nucleotides not matched to a gene: 11. Germline V gene lookup returns CDR1 SGHVS and CDR2 FQNEAQ. CDR3 size: 17 residues. In nucleotides, the CDR3 is TGTGCCAGCAGCTTCCCGCGGGAGATTCGCTACACAGATACGCAGTATTTT. Its protein product is CASSFPREIRYTDTQYF.

The chain uses TRBV10-3 and TRBJ1-2; TRBD1 might be the D (5 bases). Germline-derived CDR1 and CDR2 are ENHRY and SYGVKD. V gave up 4 bases and J gave up 4 bases, with 13 bases separating them. This CDR3 spans 14 amino acids. The DNA for the CDR3 is TGTGCCATCAGTGGAGTCCAGGGAGGCTATGGCTACACCTTC. Translating it yields CAISGVQGGYGYTF.

The chain recombines TRBV18 with TRBJ2-1, with 7 bases fitting TRBD2. This CDR3 has 15 amino acids. Germline loops: CDR1 KGHSH, CDR2 LQKENI. Unmatched junction bases numbered 8, after V lost 1 base and J lost 8 bases. The CDR3 spells CASSPRGGVGDEQFF. The CDR3 DNA reads TGTGCCAGCTCACCACGGGGGGGAGTGGGCGATGAGCAGTTCTTC.

V is TRBV4-1 and J is TRBJ2-5; 10 bases agree with TRBD1. This CDR3 is 17 amino acids long. Germline values: CDR1 MGHRA, CDR2 YSYEKL. V trimming: 2 bases; J trimming: 5 bases; junction bases outside the gene matches: 11. This CDR3 is CASSQNGQGVTGETQYF. DNA of the CDR3: TGCGCCAGCAGCCAAAACGGACAGGGGGTTACCGGGGAGACCCAGTACTTC.

This chain joins TRBV19 and TRBJ1-2; a possible D gene is TRBD1 (6 bases). Germline CDR1 is LNHDA and CDR2 is SQIVND (reference sequence). V lost 5 bases and J lost 3, with 13 bases in between. The CDR3 spans 14 residues. As DNA, the CDR3 is TGTGCCAGTAGTGCAACAGGGATCGACTATGGCTACACCTTC. Protein: CASSATGIDYGYTF.

In nucleotides, the CDR3 is TGTGCCTGGGGGGGGCAGGCTAATCAGCCCCAGCATTTT. As protein: CAWGGQANQPQHF. The chain carries TRBV30 and TRBJ1-5; tentative D call: TRBD1 (6 bases). With 5 bases removed from V and 4 bases from J, the gap between germline ends came to 12 bases. CDR3 length: 13 amino acids. Looked up from germline, CDR1 is GTSNPN and CDR2 is SVGIG (reference sequence).

The chain couples TRBV5-1 to TRBJ1-1; 9 nucleotides align to TRBD1. The CDR3 runs to 14 residues. The V gene's germline CDR1 is SGHRS and CDR2 YFSETQ. V lost 0 bases and J lost 7; bases outside the gene matches: 4. The CDR3: CASSLGDRAGEAFF. CDR3 nucleotide sequence: TGCGCCAGCAGCTTGGGGGACAGGGCGGGTGAAGCTTTCTTT.

V is TRBV30 and J is TRBJ2-4; 12 bases are a match to TRBD1. This CDR3 region has 13 residues. After removal of 3 bases from V and 11 bases from J, the junction contained 5 bases not matched to a gene. Germline V gene sequence: CDR1 GTSNPN, CDR2 SVGIG (reference sequence). CDR3 DNA: TGTGCCTGGAGCCGGGACAGGGGGCCAGTTCAGTACTTC. Translating it yields CAWSRDRGPVQYF.

The chain couples TRBV7-9 to TRBJ2-1, with D maybe TRBD2 (5 bases). This CDR3 region has 16 residues. The V end lost 5 bases, the J end lost 0 bases, and 14 bases lay between the germline ends. CDR1 and CDR2 from the germline V gene are SEHNR and FQNEAQ (reference sequence). The CDR3 region is CASSPLTTSSYNEQFF. The CDR3 DNA is TGTGCCAGCAGCCCGTTGACCACTAGCTCCTACAATGAGCAGTTCTTC.

The V and J genes are TRBV10-2 and TRBJ2-7; D may be TRBD2 (6 bases). The length of the CDR3 is 13 residues. Trimming removed 8 bases at V and 5 bases at J, with 16 bases between. The germline V gene encodes CDR1 WSHSY and CDR2 SAAADI. CDR3 bases: TGCGCCAGCTGTGGGACTCCACCGCACGAGCAGTACTTC. Residues: CASCGTPPHEQYF.

This chain joins TRBV29-1 and TRBJ2-5, with D maybe TRBD2 (5 bases). Germline V lookup: CDR1 SQVTM, CDR2 ANQGSEA. The CDR3 loop spans 12 amino acids. V shed 5 bases and J shed 4 bases, with 11 bases lying between them. The DNA of the CDR3 is TGCAGCGTTAAGGAGGCAAGAGAGACCCAGTACTTC. This encodes CSVKEARETQYF.

The chain couples TRBV27 to TRBJ1-2; 8 nucleotides match TRBD1. There are 13 residues in the CDR3. The trim removed 5 bases at V and 4 bases at J, leaving 3 bases unmatched. Germline-derived CDR1 and CDR2 are MNHEY and SMNVEV (reference sequence). The CDR3 bases are TGTGCCAGCAGTGCGGACAGGGTCTATGGCTACACCTTC. This codes for CASSADRVYGYTF.